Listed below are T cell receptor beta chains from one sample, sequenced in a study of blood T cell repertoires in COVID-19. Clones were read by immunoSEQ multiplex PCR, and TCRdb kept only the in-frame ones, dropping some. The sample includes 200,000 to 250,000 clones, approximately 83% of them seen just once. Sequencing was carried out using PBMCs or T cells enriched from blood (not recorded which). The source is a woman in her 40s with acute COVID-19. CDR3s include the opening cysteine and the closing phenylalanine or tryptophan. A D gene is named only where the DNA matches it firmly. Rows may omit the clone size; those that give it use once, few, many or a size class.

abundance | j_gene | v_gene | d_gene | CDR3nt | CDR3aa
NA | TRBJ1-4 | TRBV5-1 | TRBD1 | TGCGCCAGCAGCGACGTCGGAACAGGGGGAGATGAAAAACTGTTTTTT | CASSDVGTGGDEKLFF
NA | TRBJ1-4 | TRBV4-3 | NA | TGCGCCAGCAGCCAAGATCTGGCTGCAACTAATGAAAAACTGTTTTTT | CASSQDLAATNEKLFF
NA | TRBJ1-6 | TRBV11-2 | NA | TGTGCCAGCAGCCGCGGCGGGAGAGCCTATAATTCACCCCTCCACTTT | CASSRGGRAYNSPLHF
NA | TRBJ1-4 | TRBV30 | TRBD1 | TGTGCCTGGAGTGCCATAGTACAGGGGCATGAAAAACTGTTTTTT | CAWSAIVQGHEKLFF
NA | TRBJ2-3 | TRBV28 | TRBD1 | TGTGCCAGCACCAGGGACAGGGGGCACCCAGATACGCAGTATTTT | CASTRDRGHPDTQYF
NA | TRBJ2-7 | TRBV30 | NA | TGTGCCTGGAGTTTCGGGAAAGAGCAGTACTTC | CAWSFGKEQYF
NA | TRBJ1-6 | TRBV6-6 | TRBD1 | TGTGCCAGCAGTCAGGGGGGGATCGGGTATTCACCCCTCCACTTT | CASSQGGIGYSPLHF
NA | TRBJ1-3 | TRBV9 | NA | TGTGCCAGTGCCCAGGGTCCCTCTGGAAACACCATATATTTT | CASAQGPSGNTIYF
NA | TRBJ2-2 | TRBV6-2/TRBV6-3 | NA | TGTGCCAGCAGTTATCGAGACAGCTATCTGAACACCGGGGAGCTGTTTTTT | CASSYRDSYLNTGELFF
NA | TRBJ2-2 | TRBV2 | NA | TGTGCCAGCAGTGATCCTCGGTCCATAAACACCGGGGAGCTGTTTTTT | CASSDPRSINTGELFF
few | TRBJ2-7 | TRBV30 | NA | TGTGCCTGGAGTCTATACTCCTCCTACGAGCAGTACTTC | CAWSLYSSYEQYF
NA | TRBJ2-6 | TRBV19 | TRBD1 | TGTGCCAGTAGTACGGGACAGGGGCATCTCTCTGGGGCCAACGTCCTGACTTTC | CASSTGQGHLSGANVLTF
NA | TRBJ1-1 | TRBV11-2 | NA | TGTGCCAGCAGCTTAGGGATGGAGGGAGTAGCTTTCTTT | CASSLGMEGVAFF
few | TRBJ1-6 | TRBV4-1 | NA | TGCGCCAGCAGCCAGAGGAGAGAATCACCCCTCCACTTT | CASSQRRESPLHF
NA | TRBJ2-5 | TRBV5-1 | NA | TGCGCCAGCAGCCCGGGGGGCGGGCGTCACCAAGAGACCCAGTACTTC | CASSPGGGRHQETQYF
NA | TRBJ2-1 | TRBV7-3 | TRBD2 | TGTGCCAGCAGCACGAACCTGGGACTAGCGGGAGGGTACAATGAGCAGTTCTTC | CASSTNLGLAGGYNEQFF
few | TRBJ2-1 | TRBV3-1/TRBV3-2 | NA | TGTGCCAGCAGCCAGGACTACCTTCACAATGAGCAGTTCTTC | CASSQDYLHNEQFF
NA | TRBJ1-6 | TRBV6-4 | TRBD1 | TGTGCCAGCAGTGACTCGGGACAGGGCGGCTCACCCCTCCACTTT | CASSDSGQGGSPLHF
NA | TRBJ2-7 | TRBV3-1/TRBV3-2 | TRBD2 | TGTGCCAGCAGCCAAGGAATAGCGGGAGGGATGTTGGACGAGCAGTACTTC | CASSQGIAGGMLDEQYF
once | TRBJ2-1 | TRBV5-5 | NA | TGTGCCAGCAGCTTAGTAGCGAACTCCTACAATGAGCAGTTCTTC | CASSLVANSYNEQFF
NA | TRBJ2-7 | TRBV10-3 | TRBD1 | TGTGCCATCAGTGAGTCGGACAGGGTGGGTCTCGAGCAGTACTTC | CAISESDRVGLEQYF
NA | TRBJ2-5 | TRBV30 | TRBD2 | TGTGCCTGGAGTTCGCTTGCGGGGGGTTCCCAAGAGACCCAGTACTTC | CAWSSLAGGSQETQYF
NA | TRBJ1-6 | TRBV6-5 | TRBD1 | TGTGCCAGCTTTTACAGGGGGCACGGTTCACCCCTCCACTTT | CASFYRGHGSPLHF
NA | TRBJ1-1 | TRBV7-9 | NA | TGTGCCAGCAGCTTAGTTCGACAAAACACTGAAGCTTTCTTT | CASSLVRQNTEAFF
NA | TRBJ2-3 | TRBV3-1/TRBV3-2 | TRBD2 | TGTGCCAGCAGCCAGTCTAGCGGGGTGGATACGCAGTATTTT | CASSQSSGVDTQYF
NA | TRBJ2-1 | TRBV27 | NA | TGTGCGAGTCGGGGGGCTCTTGGTGAGCAGTTCTTC | CASRGALGEQFF
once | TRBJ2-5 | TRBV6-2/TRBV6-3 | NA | TGTGCCAGCAGCCAGGAGTCCCGACTCCAAGAGACCCAGTACTTC | CASSQESRLQETQYF
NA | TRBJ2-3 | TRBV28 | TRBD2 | TGTGCCAGCAGCCATCGGACTAGCGGGAGTTCAGATACGCAGTATTTT | CASSHRTSGSSDTQYF
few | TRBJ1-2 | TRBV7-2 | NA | TGTGCCAGCAGCTTAAGCAGGATTTATGGCTACACCTTC | CASSLSRIYGYTF
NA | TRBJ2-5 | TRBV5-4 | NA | TGTGCCAGCAGAGCAGGGTCGCTCGAGACCCAGTACTTC | CASRAGSLETQYF
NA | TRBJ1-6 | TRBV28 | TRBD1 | TGTGCCAGCAGCGTACAGGGGCCCTCACCCCTCCACTTT | CASSVQGPSPLHF
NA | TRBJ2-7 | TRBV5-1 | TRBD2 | TGCGCCAGCAGCCCCGGGACTAGCGTTGCCTACGAGCAGTACTTC | CASSPGTSVAYEQYF
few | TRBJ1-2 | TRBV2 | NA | TGTGCCAGCACCCTACAGGGACCCTCCACCTATGGCTACACCTTC | CASTLQGPSTYGYTF
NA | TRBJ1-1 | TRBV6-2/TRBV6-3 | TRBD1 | TGTGCCAGCAGTCAGGGGGCGGTTGAAGCTTTCTTT | CASSQGAVEAFF
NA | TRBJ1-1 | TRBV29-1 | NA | TGCAGCGTTGGCTCGGTGAACACTGAAGCTTTCTTT | CSVGSVNTEAFF
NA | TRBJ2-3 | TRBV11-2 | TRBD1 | TGTGCCAGCAGCTTAGCCGGACAGGGGGCCACAGATACGCAGTATTTT | CASSLAGQGATDTQYF
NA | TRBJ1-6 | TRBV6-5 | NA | TGTGCCAGCAGCCCCCCTAAGGGGGGGCTTTCACCCCTCCACTTT | CASSPPKGGLSPLHF
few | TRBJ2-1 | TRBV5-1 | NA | TGCGCCAGCAGTAGAGGAGATCTCTCCTACAATGAGCAGTTCTTC | CASSRGDLSYNEQFF
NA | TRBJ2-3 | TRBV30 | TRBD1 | TGTGCCTGCTTACCCCGGGACAGGGGAGGTACGCAGTATTTT | CACLPRDRGGTQYF
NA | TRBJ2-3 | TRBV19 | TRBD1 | TGTGCCAGTAGTCTGGGACAGGTACCGCAGTATTTT | CASSLGQVPQYF
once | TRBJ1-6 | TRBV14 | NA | TGTGCCAGCAGCCAAGTCGGGTCACCCCTCCACTTT | CASSQVGSPLHF
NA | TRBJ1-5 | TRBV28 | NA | TGTGCCAGCAGTTTAGGTCGGGGGGTGAGCAATCAGCCCCAGCATTTT | CASSLGRGVSNQPQHF
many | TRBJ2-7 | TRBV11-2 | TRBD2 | TGTGCCAGCAGCTCACTTAGCGGGGCCAGCTACGAGCAGTACTTC | CASSSLSGASYEQYF